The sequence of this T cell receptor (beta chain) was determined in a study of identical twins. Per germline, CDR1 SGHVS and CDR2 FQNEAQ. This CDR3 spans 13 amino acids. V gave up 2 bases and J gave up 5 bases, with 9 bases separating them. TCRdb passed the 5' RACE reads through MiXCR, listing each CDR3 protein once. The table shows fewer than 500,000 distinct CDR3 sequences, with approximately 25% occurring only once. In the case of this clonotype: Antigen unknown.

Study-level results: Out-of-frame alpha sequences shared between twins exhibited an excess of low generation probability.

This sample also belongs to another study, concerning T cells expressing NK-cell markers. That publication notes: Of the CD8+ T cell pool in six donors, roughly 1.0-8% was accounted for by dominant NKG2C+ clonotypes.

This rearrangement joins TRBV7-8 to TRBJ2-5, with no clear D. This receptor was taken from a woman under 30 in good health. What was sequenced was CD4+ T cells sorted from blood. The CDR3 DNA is TGTGCCAGCAGCTTAAGGGTGGTGGAGACCCAGTACTTC. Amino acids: CASSLRVVETQYF.